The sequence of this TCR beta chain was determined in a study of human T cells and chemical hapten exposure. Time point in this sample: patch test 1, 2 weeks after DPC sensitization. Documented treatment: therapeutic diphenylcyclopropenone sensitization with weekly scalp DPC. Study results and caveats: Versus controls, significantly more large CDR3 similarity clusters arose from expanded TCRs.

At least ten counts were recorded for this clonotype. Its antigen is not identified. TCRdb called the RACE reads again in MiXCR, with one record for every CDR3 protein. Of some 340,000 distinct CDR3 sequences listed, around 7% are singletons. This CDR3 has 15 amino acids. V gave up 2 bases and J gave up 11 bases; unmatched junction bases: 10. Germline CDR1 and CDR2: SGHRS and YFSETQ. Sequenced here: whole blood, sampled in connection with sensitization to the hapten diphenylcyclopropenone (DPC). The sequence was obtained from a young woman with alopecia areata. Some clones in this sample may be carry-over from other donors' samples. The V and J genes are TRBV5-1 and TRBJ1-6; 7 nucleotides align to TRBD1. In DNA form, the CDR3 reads TGCGCCAGCAGCTTATCGACAGGGTTTGGTGCACCCCTCCACTTT. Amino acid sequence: CASSLSTGFGAPLHF.